The TCR beta chain described here comes from a study of CD8 T cells in ankylosing spondylitis. Comments on this clonotype: Its antigen is undetermined.

It was by quantitative 5'-RACE with molecular barcodes that TCR beta libraries were made. TCRdb re-called the 5' RACE reads through MiXCR, storing one row per CDR3 protein. The sample has over 450,000 distinct CDR3 sequences, approximately 11% seen once. The CDR3 totals 15 residues. Germline trimming cut 0 bases from V and 5 bases from J; bases unmatched to any gene: 8. Germline values: CDR1 DFQATT, CDR2 SNEGSKA (reference sequence). Study-wide findings and caveats: One TCR beta motif, made up of fewer than 10 highly homologous variants, appeared characteristic of ankylosing spondylitis blood. Both synovial fluid and blood in reactive arthritis had previously been reported to carry some motif variants. The authors reported significant enrichment of disease-linked clones in matched ankylosing spondylitis synovial fluid.

This sequence originates from a male donor with ankylosing spondylitis. Sequencing input: blood, either unsorted or a sorted T cell fraction (not recorded which). V and J are TRBV20-1 and TRBJ2-3; 7 bases align to TRBD2. This chain's CDR3 is CSAREWEGHRDTQYF. In nucleotides, the CDR3 is TGCAGTGCTAGAGAATGGGAGGGCCATAGAGATACGCAGTATTTT.